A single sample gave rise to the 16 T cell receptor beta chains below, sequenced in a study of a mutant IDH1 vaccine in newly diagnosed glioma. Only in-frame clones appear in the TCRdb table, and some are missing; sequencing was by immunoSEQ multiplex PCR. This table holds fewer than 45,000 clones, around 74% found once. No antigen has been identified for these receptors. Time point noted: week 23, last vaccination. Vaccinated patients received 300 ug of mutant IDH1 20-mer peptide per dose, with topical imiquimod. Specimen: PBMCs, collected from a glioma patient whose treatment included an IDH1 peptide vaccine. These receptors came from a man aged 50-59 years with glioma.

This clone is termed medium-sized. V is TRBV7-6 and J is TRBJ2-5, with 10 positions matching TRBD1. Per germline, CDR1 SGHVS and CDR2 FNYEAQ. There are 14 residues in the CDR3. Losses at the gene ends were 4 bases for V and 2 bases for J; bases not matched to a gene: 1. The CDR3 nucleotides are TGTGCCAGCAGCTGGGGACAGGGGCAAGAGACCCAGTACTTC. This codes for CASSWGQGQETQYF. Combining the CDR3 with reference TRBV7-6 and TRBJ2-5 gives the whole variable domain GAGVSQSPRYKVTKRGQDVALRCDPISGHVSLYWYRQALGQGPEFLTYFNYEAQQDKSGLPNDRFSAERPEGSISTLTIQRTEQRDSAMYRCASSWGQGQETQYFGPGTRLLVL.

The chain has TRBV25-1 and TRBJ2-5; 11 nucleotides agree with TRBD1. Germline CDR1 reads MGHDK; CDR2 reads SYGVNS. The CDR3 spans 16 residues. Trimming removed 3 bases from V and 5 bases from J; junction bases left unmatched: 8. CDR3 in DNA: TGTGCCAGCAGTGATTTAGGACAGGGGGCTAGGGAGACCCAGTACTTC. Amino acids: CASSDLGQGARETQYF.

The CDR3 spells CSAGDIEQFF. DNA for the CDR3: TGCAGTGCTGGGGACATCGAGCAGTTCTTC. The chain uses TRBV20-1 and TRBJ2-1; TRBD1 might be the D (6 bases). Germline V gene lookup returns CDR1 DFQATT and CDR2 SNEGSKA (reference sequence). V was clipped by 5 bases and J by 10 bases, with 9 bases between them. The CDR3 length is 10 residues.

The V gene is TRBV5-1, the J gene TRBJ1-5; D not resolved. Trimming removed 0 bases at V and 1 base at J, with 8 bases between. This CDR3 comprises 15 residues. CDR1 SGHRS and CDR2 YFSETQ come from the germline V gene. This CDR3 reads CASSLEGRSNQPQHF. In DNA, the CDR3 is TGCGCCAGCAGCTTGGAGGGTCGGAGCAATCAGCCCCAGCATTTT.

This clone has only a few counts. CDR3 in amino acids: CASSLEPAGETQYF. The CDR3 bases are TGTGCCAGCAGCTTAGAGCCCGCGGGAGAGACCCAGTACTTC. The chain recombines TRBV7-6 with TRBJ2-5; weak D call: TRBD2 (5 bases). Trimming stripped 1 base from V and 4 bases from J, with 10 bases between. The CDR3 is 14 residues long. Germline CDR1 is SGHVS and CDR2 is FNYEAQ.

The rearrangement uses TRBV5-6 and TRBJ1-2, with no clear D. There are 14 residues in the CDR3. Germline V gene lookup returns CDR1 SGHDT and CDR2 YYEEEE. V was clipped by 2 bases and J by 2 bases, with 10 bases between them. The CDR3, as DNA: TGTGCCAGCAGCTTCTTTGCGAGGAACTATGGCTACACCTTC. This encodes CASSFFARNYGYTF. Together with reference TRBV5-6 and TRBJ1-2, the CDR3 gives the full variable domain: DAGVTQSPTHLIKTRGQQVTLRCSPKSGHDTVSWYQQALGQGPQFIFQYYEEEERQRGNFPDRFSGHQFPNYSSELNVNALLLGDSALYLCASSFFARNYGYTFGSGTRLTVV.

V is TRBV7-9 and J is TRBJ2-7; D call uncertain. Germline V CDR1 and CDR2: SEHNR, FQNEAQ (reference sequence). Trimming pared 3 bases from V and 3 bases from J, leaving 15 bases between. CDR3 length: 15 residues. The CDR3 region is CASSFNVESVYEQYF. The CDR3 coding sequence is TGTGCCAGCAGCTTTAACGTGGAATCGGTCTACGAGCAGTACTTC.

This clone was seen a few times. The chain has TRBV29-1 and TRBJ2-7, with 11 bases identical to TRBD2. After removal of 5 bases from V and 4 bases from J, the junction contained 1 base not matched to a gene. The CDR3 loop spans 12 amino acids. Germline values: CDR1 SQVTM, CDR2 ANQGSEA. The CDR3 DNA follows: TGCAGCGTTAGGACTAGCGGGTACGAGCAGTACTTC. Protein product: CSVRTSGYEQYF.

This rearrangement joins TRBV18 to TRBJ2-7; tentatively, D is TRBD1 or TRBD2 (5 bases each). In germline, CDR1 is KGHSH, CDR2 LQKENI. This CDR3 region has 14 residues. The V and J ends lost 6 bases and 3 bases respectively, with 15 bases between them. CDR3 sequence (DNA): TGTGCCAGCTCCCCCGGGACGGAACACTACGAGCAGTACTTC. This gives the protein CASSPGTEHYEQYF.

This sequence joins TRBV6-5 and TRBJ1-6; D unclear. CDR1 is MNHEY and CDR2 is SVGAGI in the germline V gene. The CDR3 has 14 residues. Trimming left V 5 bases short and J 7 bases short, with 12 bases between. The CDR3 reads CASSERTENSPLHF. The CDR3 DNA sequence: TGTGCCAGCAGTGAAAGGACGGAGAATTCACCCCTCCACTTT.

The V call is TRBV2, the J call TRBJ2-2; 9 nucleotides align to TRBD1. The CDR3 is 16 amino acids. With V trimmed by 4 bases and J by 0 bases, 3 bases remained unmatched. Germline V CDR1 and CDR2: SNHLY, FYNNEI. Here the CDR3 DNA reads TGTGCCAGCAGTGGCCGGGACAGGGCGAACACCGGGGAGCTGTTTTTT. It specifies CASSGRDRANTGELFF.

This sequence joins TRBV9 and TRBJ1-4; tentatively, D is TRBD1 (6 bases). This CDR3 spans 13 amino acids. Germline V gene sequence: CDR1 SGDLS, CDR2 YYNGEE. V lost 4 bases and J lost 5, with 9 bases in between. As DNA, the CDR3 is TGTGCCAGCAGCCGGACAGAAAATGAAAAACTGTTTTTT. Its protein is CASSRTENEKLFF.

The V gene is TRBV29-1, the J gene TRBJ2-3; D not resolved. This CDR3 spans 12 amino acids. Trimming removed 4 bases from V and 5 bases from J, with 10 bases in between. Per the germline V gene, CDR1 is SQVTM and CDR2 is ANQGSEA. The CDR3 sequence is CSVGAAKDTQYF. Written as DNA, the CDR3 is TGCAGCGTTGGGGCAGCCAAAGATACGCAGTATTTT.

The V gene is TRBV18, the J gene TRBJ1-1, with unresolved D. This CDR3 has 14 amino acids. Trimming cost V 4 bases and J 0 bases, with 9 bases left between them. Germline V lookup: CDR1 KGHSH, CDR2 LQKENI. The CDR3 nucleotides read TGTGCCAGCTCACTACCCAGGCTGAACACTGAAGCTTTCTTT. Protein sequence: CASSLPRLNTEAFF. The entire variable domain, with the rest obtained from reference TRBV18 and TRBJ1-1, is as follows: NAGVMQNPRHLVRRRGQEARLRCSPMKGHSHVYWYRQLPEEGLKFMVYLQKENIIDESGMPKERFSAEFPKEGPSILRIQQVVRGDSAAYFCASSLPRLNTEAFFGQGTRLTVV.

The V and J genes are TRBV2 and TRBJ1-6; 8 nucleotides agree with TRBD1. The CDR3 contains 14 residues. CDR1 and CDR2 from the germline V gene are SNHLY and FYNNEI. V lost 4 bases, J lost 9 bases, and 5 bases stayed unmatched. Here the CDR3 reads CASSAAGQASPLHF. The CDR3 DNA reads TGTGCCAGCAGTGCTGCGGGACAGGCTTCACCCCTCCACTTT.

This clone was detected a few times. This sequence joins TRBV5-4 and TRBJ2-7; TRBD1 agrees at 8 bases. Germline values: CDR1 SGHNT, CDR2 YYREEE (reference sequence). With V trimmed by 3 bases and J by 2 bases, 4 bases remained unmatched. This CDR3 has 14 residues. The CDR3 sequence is CASSSKTGAYEQYF. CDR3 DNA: TGTGCCAGCAGCTCTAAGACAGGGGCCTACGAGCAGTACTTC.